Shown below are 6 T cell receptor beta chains from a single sample sequenced in a study of Graves' ophthalmopathy and Graves' hyperthyroidism. TCR beta CDR3 regions were amplified from RNA transcripts. HTBI primers were employed in first-round RT-PCR, then a second-round multiplex PCR followed. TCRdb re-analysed the multiplex PCR reads in MiXCR, keeping a single row per CDR3 protein. The profile covers around 51,000 distinct CDR3 sequences, with around 45% appearing a single time and about 25% taken by the ten largest. The material sequenced was peripheral blood. These TCRs come from an adult man with Graves' ophthalmopathy.

By sample fraction, this clonotype is medium-sized (0.01 to 0.1%). The chain's CDR3 is CAISLSAGANQPQHF. The DNA for the CDR3 is TGTGCCATCAGTTTATCGGCAGGGGCAAATCAGCCCCAGCATTTT. The V and J genes are TRBV10-3 and TRBJ1-5, with TRBD1 as a possible D gene (6 bases). Germline V gene data show CDR1 as ENHRY and CDR2 as SYGVKD. The CDR3 has 15 amino acids. Trimming cost V 5 bases and J 4 bases, with 15 bases left between them.

The rearrangement links TRBV7-2 to TRBJ2-1; maybe TRBD1 (5 bases). The germline V and J ends were trimmed by 5 bases and 1 base, with 9 bases remaining between them. Germline loops: CDR1 SGHTA, CDR2 FQGNSA. The CDR3 runs 14 residues. CDR3 sequence (DNA): TGTGCCAGCAGCGTACAGGTATCCTACAATGAGCAGTTCTTC. Its translation: CASSVQVSYNEQFF.

The CDR3 DNA reads TGTGCCAGCAGCTTAAGGCAGATGAGAACACCGGGGGCCAACGTCCTGACTTTC. Protein product: CASSLRQMRTPGANVLTF. This chain uses TRBV7-6 with TRBJ2-6; no clear D. The CDR3 length is 18 residues. Per the germline V gene, CDR1 is SGHVS and CDR2 is FNYEAQ. V dropped 2 bases and J dropped 4 bases, with 18 bases sitting between them.

Of note for this clonotype: The junction departs from the called germline gene at one end, perhaps through a read error. The chain employs TRBV5-1 and TRBJ2-3; D not resolved. Germline V gene data show CDR1 as SGHRS and CDR2 as YFSETQ. The CDR3 is 13 amino acids. CDR3 loop: CASSLAGVDTQYF. The CDR3 DNA is TGTGCCAGCAGCTTGGCCGGTGTGGATACGCAGTATTTT.

Points on this clonotype: This sequence may be a read error, since a much larger clone differs from it by one base. This chain connects TRBV30 to TRBJ2-1; perhaps TRBD2 as D (6 bases). The CDR3 has 13 amino acids. V was pared by 3 bases and J by 8 bases, with 14 bases between. Germline assignment: CDR1 GTSNPN and CDR2 SVGIG (reference sequence). CDR3 nucleotides: TGTGCCTGGAGGGGGGGTCCTTACGATGAGCAGTTCTTC. Amino acids: CAWRGGPYDEQFF.

The chain uses TRBV12-5 and TRBJ2-1; D unclear. The CDR3 covers 11 residues. Between the trimmed V and J ends, which lost 3 bases and 10 bases, there was a span of 7 bases. CDR1 and CDR2 (germline): LGHNT, FRNRAP. The CDR3 DNA follows: TGTGCTAGTGGTTTCGGCGGCGAGCAGTTCTTC. This encodes CASGFGGEQFF.